This is a list of T cell receptor beta chains from one sample in a study of shared clonotypes between healthy human individuals. Clones were sequenced by immunoSEQ multiplex PCR, and TCRdb holds only the in-frame ones, with some missing. The repertoire includes approximately 940,000 clones, around three quarters of them detected once, and around 1.5% sits in the top ten. The specimen was memory CD4+ T cells sorted from blood. The receptors here all came from a man aged 18 to 30 in good health. Both conserved end residues are part of each CDR3. The D gene is left open where the match is weak. Clone size is shown for a subset of rows, as once, few, many or a class of expanded clone.

j_call | d_call | clone_size | v_call | cdr3_nt | cdr3_aa
TRBJ2-1 | TRBD1 | - | TRBV5-6 | TGTGCCAGCAGCTTCTTTGACAGGGCCATCTACAATGAGCAGTTCTTC | CASSFFDRAIYNEQFF
TRBJ2-1 | - | - | TRBV2 | TGTGCCAGCAGTGACAGGGGAGAGCAGTTCTTC | CASSDRGEQFF
TRBJ2-7 | TRBD2 | few | TRBV5-4 | TGTGCCAGCAGGGAGCCAGGGACTAAAAACGACTTC | CASREPGTKNDF
TRBJ1-5 | TRBD1 | - | TRBV5-1 | TGCGCCAGCAGCCCGGACAGGGTAGATCAGCCCCAGCATTTT | CASSPDRVDQPQHF
TRBJ2-1 | - | - | TRBV20-1 | TGCAGTGCCGATCTCTTCAATGAGCAGTTCTTC | CSADLFNEQFF
TRBJ1-2 | - | - | TRBV5-1 | TGCGCCAGCAGCCCCCCGGGTGGCGGCTACACCTTC | CASSPPGGGYTF
TRBJ2-1 | TRBD2 | - | TRBV29-1 | TGCAGCGCTAGGACTAGCGGGAGGCGGAATGAGCAGTTCTTC | CSARTSGRRNEQFF
TRBJ2-1 | TRBD1 | - | TRBV5-4 | TGTGCCAGCACCCCCACTCCGGGACAGCTTTACAATGAGCAGTTCTTC | CASTPTPGQLYNEQFF
TRBJ1-4 | - | - | TRBV5-1 | TGCGCCAGCAGCTTGCGGCCATCAACTAATGAAAAACTGTTTTTT | CASSLRPSTNEKLFF
TRBJ2-5 | - | few | TRBV7-9 | TGTGCCAGCAGCGCAATAAAATGGGGGCAAGAGACCCAGTACTTC | CASSAIKWGQETQYF
TRBJ2-7 | - | - | TRBV7-9 | TGTGCCAGCAGCCCCTGGGGCAGAAACGAGCAGTACTTC | CASSPWGRNEQYF
TRBJ2-7 | - | - | TRBV2 | TGTGCCAGCAGCGCAGGAGTAACCCCTCCCTACGAGCAGTACTTC | CASSAGVTPPYEQYF
TRBJ2-7 | - | once | TRBV4-2 | TGTGCCAGCAGCCAAGCCACGGACCGTGGGGGGGCGGTCGAGCAGTACTTC | CASSQATDRGGAVEQYF
TRBJ1-2 | TRBD1 | - | TRBV10-2 | TGCGCCACCGGGACAGGGGACTATGGCTACACCTTC | CATGTGDYGYTF
TRBJ2-1 | TRBD2 | - | TRBV6-1 | TGTGCCAGCAGAGAAGCGGGGGGGCTTTACAATGAGCAGTTCTTC | CASREAGGLYNEQFF
TRBJ1-4 | - | - | TRBV5-1 | TGCGCCAGCAGCCCGGGACCAAATGAAAAACTGTTTTTT | CASSPGPNEKLFF
TRBJ2-3 | - | few | TRBV29-1 | TGCAGCGTTGACCGAGACAGTCAAGATACGCAGTATTTT | CSVDRDSQDTQYF
TRBJ1-4 | - | - | TRBV4-1 | TGCGCCAGCAGCCTAGCGTGGGAAAAACTGTTTTTT | CASSLAWEKLFF
TRBJ2-3 | TRBD2 | - | TRBV4-3 | TGCGCCAGCAGCCAAGATCCTCTAGCGGGAGGCATAACAGATACGCAGTATTTT | CASSQDPLAGGITDTQYF
TRBJ1-6 | TRBD1 | few | TRBV7-2 | TGTGCCAGCAGCTCCTCCGGGACAGTCTATAATTCACCCCTCCACTTT | CASSSSGTVYNSPLHF
TRBJ1-1 | - | - | TRBV7-9 | TGTGCCAGCAGCTTAGTGGGGTTGAAAGGCACTGAAGCTTTCTTT | CASSLVGLKGTEAFF
TRBJ1-4 | - | - | TRBV18 | TGTGCCAGCTCACCGACGGGGGGAGTTAATGAAAAACTGTTTTTT | CASSPTGGVNEKLFF
TRBJ2-5 | TRBD2 | - | TRBV7-6 | TGTGCCAGCATCCCTGGACTAGCGGGGCAGCCCGGGGAGACCCAGTACTTC | CASIPGLAGQPGETQYF
TRBJ1-1 | TRBD1 | - | TRBV30 | TGTGCCTGGACCCGGGGGACAGGGGGCGGGCGGACTGAAGCTTTCTTT | CAWTRGTGGGRTEAFF
TRBJ1-6 | - | - | TRBV4-3 | TGCGCCAGCAGCCCTTTCCGGGGTACCGATTCACCCCTCCACTTT | CASSPFRGTDSPLHF
TRBJ1-1 | - | - | TRBV7-8 | TGTGCCAGCAGCAGATTGAACACTGAAGCTTTCTTT | CASSRLNTEAFF
TRBJ2-5 | TRBD2 | - | TRBV5-4 | TGTGCCAGCAGCGGGCGGGAGATCGAGACCCAGTACTTC | CASSGREIETQYF
TRBJ2-1 | TRBD1 | - | TRBV11-2 | TGTGCCAGCAGCCTGGACAGGTTAAATGAGCAGTTCTTC | CASSLDRLNEQFF
TRBJ2-1 | TRBD2 | - | TRBV18 | TGTGCCAGCTCACCGGTCCGACTAGCCTCCTACAATGAGCAGTTCTTC | CASSPVRLASYNEQFF
TRBJ2-4 | - | - | TRBV19 | TGTGCCAGTAGTATAGGGCGGTCGGAAAACATTCAGTACTTC | CASSIGRSENIQYF
TRBJ2-2 | - | - | TRBV10-3 | TGTGCCGCCACCCCTGGCGCGCGATCGGGGGCCGGGGAGCTGTTTTTT | CAATPGARSGAGELFF
TRBJ1-5 | TRBD1 | - | TRBV28 | TGTGCCAGCAGCCCATCTGGGACAGGGGGCAATCAGCCCCAGCATTTT | CASSPSGTGGNQPQHF
TRBJ2-7 | - | - | TRBV6-4 | TGTGCCAGCAGTGACCAGTTCGGCTACGAGCAGTACTTC | CASSDQFGYEQYF
TRBJ1-1 | - | - | TRBV20-1 | TGCAGTGCTAGAGAAAGCACTGAAGCTTTCTTT | CSARESTEAFF
TRBJ1-4 | TRBD1 | once | TRBV7-2 | TGTGCCAGCAGCCAGGGGGCTAGGGAAAAACTGTTTTTT | CASSQGAREKLFF
TRBJ1-1 | TRBD1 | - | TRBV5-6 | TGTGCCAGCAACAATATACAGGGGCGGGACACTGAAGCTTTCTTT | CASNNIQGRDTEAFF
TRBJ2-5 | - | once | TRBV7-2 | TGTGCCAGCAGCTTTATAGGCGGGGAAGAGACCCAGTACTTC | CASSFIGGEETQYF
TRBJ1-1 | - | - | TRBV5-1 | TGCGCCAGCAGCTTTTCAGGGAGCACTGAAGCTTTCTTT | CASSFSGSTEAFF
TRBJ2-3 | TRBD2 | - | TRBV7-9 | TGTGCCAGCAGCTCTTTAGCGGGGGGGACAGATACGCAGTATTTT | CASSSLAGGTDTQYF
TRBJ2-2 | - | - | TRBV2 | TGTGCCAGCCTTACAACAAGGAACTCCGGGGAGCTGTTTTTT | CASLTTRNSGELFF
TRBJ1-2 | TRBD1 | - | TRBV6-6 | TGTGCCAGCAGCAACAGGGGACGCGGCTACACCTTC | CASSNRGRGYTF
TRBJ1-1 | - | - | TRBV11-2 | TGTGCCAGCAGCTTGATGTCGAACACTGAAGCTTTCTTT | CASSLMSNTEAFF
TRBJ2-7 | TRBD2 | - | TRBV6-5 | TGTGCCAGCAGTTACTCCGGGACTAGCGGGCACTACGAGCAGTACTTC | CASSYSGTSGHYEQYF